This is a list of T cell receptor beta chains from one sample in a study of technical replicates of blood from several donors. Using immunoSEQ multiplex PCR, the repertoire was profiled, and TCRdb retains in-frame clones only, with some absent. The data show approximately 13,000 clones, 65% to 85% seen once. Material: PBMCs. The receptors here all came from a human donor in good health. Both conserved end residues are part of each CDR3. The order of the fields is V gene, CDR3 length, J gene, D gene, clone size, CDR3 protein, CDR3 DNA. D genes are given only for firm matches. A clone size is listed for some rows: how often the clone was seen (once, few, many), or a class if it is expanded.

V: TRBV6-1; length: 14; J: TRBJ1-1; D: NA; size: NA; CDR3: CASSEDPEESRAFF; DNA: TGTGCCAGCAGTGAAGACCCGGAGGAGTCAAGAGCTTTCTTT
V: TRBV7-9; length: 15; J: TRBJ1-5; D: TRBD1; size: few; CDR3: CASSLGTGEYQPQHF; DNA: TGTGCCAGCAGCTTAGGTACAGGGGAATATCAGCCCCAGCATTTT
V: TRBV30; length: 14; J: TRBJ2-7; D: TRBD1; size: NA; CDR3: CAWSGRQGPYEQYF; DNA: TGTGCCTGGAGTGGGAGACAGGGTCCCTACGAGCAGTACTTC
V: TRBV11-2; length: 16; J: TRBJ2-7; D: TRBD1; size: NA; CDR3: CASSSRRDRGPWEQYF; DNA: TGTGCCAGCAGCTCCCGCCGGGACAGGGGACCTTGGGAGCAGTACTTC
V: TRBV9; length: 15; J: TRBJ2-7; D: NA; size: NA; CDR3: CASSAGWDTTYEQYF; DNA: TGTGCCAGCAGCGCAGGCTGGGACACTACCTACGAGCAGTACTTC
V: TRBV5-1; length: 15; J: TRBJ1-4; D: TRBD1; size: NA; CDR3: CASSLPGTGVEKLFF; DNA: TGCGCCAGCAGCCTACCCGGGACAGGGGTGGAAAAACTGTTTTTT
V: TRBV7-9; length: 15; J: TRBJ1-1; D: NA; size: NA; CDR3: CASSAPTAGNTEAFF; DNA: TGTGCCAGCAGCGCCCCGACAGCCGGGAACACTGAAGCTTTCTTT
V: TRBV5-1; length: 14; J: TRBJ1-2; D: NA; size: few; CDR3: CASSLIGGNYGYTF; DNA: TGCGCCAGCAGCTTAATCGGAGGAAACTATGGCTACACCTTC
V: TRBV28; length: 14; J: TRBJ1-4; D: TRBD1; size: NA; CDR3: CASRKTGEVEKLFF; DNA: TGTGCCAGCAGGAAGACAGGGGAAGTTGAAAAACTGTTTTTT
V: TRBV28; length: 15; J: TRBJ1-5; D: NA; size: NA; CDR3: CASSPAGGRHQPQHF; DNA: TGTGCCAGCAGTCCTGCGGGGGGCCGACATCAGCCCCAGCATTTT
V: TRBV19; length: 16; J: TRBJ2-1; D: TRBD2; size: NA; CDR3: CASTRLAGFSYNEQFF; DNA: TGTGCCAGTACAAGACTAGCGGGTTTCTCCTACAATGAGCAGTTCTTC
V: TRBV2; length: 14; J: TRBJ2-3; D: NA; size: NA; CDR3: CASSGTTSTDTQYF; DNA: TGTGCCAGCAGTGGAACTACTAGCACAGATACGCAGTATTTT
V: TRBV19; length: 15; J: TRBJ1-1; D: TRBD1; size: NA; CDR3: CASSLGQGANTEAFF; DNA: TGTGCCAGTAGTCTTGGACAGGGGGCGAACACTGAAGCTTTCTTT
V: TRBV20-1; length: 11; J: TRBJ2-3; D: NA; size: once; CDR3: CSAPRADTQYF; DNA: TGCAGTGCTCCGAGGGCAGATACGCAGTATTTT
V: TRBV6-1; length: 16; J: TRBJ2-3; D: TRBD2; size: large; CDR3: CASSDEAGGGTDTQYF; DNA: TGTGCCAGCAGTGATGAAGCGGGAGGGGGCACAGATACGCAGTATTTT
V: TRBV5-4; length: 14; J: TRBJ2-5; D: NA; size: NA; CDR3: CASSSAKTGETQYF; DNA: TGTGCCAGCAGCTCCGCAAAGACAGGAGAGACCCAGTACTTC
V: TRBV27; length: 15; J: TRBJ2-3; D: TRBD2; size: NA; CDR3: CATQSRWTRGDTQYF; DNA: TGTGCCACCCAGAGCCGTTGGACTAGAGGAGATACGCAGTATTTT
V: TRBV6-5; length: 16; J: TRBJ1-2; D: NA; size: NA; CDR3: CASSYSRTGGSYGYTF; DNA: TGTGCCAGCAGTTACTCCCGGACGGGGGGGAGCTATGGCTACACCTTC
V: TRBV4-1; length: 14; J: TRBJ2-5; D: NA; size: NA; CDR3: CASSQDPGQETQYF; DNA: TGCGCCAGCAGCCAAGATCCGGGCCAAGAGACCCAGTACTTC
V: TRBV7-9; length: 13; J: TRBJ1-2; D: NA; size: NA; CDR3: CASSFRDSLGYTF; DNA: TGTGCCAGCAGCTTCCGGGACTCACTAGGCTACACCTTC
V: TRBV7-9; length: 14; J: TRBJ2-1; D: NA; size: NA; CDR3: CASSLQGAYNEQFF; DNA: TGTGCCAGCAGCTTACAGGGTGCCTACAATGAGCAGTTCTTC
V: TRBV9; length: 13; J: TRBJ2-7; D: TRBD1; size: NA; CDR3: CASSVSNRGEQYF; DNA: TGTGCCAGCAGCGTATCCAACAGGGGCGAGCAGTACTTC
V: TRBV2; length: 15; J: TRBJ2-3; D: TRBD1; size: NA; CDR3: CASTRTGPATDTQYF; DNA: TGTGCCAGCACCCGGACAGGACCCGCCACAGATACGCAGTATTTT
V: TRBV9; length: 18; J: TRBJ2-2; D: TRBD2; size: NA; CDR3: CASSVGVWSGRRTGELFF; DNA: TGTGCCAGCAGCGTAGGGGTATGGAGCGGGAGGCGCACCGGGGAGCTGTTTTTT
V: TRBV7-9; length: 15; J: TRBJ2-6; D: TRBD2; size: NA; CDR3: CGGQGGLSGANVLTF; DNA: TGTGGAGGGCAGGGAGGGCTCTCTGGGGCCAACGTCCTGACTTTC
V: TRBV2; length: 15; J: TRBJ2-3; D: TRBD1; size: NA; CDR3: CASRGGQGRTDTQYF; DNA: TGTGCCAGCAGAGGAGGACAGGGGAGGACAGATACGCAGTATTTT
V: TRBV10-3; length: 14; J: TRBJ2-1; D: TRBD2; size: few; CDR3: CAIRDSGGDNEQFF; DNA: TGTGCCATCAGAGATAGCGGGGGAGACAATGAGCAGTTCTTC
V: TRBV29-1; length: 12; J: TRBJ2-3; D: NA; size: NA; CDR3: CSVEGGGNTQYF; DNA: TGCAGCGTTGAGGGGGGGGGCAATACGCAGTATTTT
V: TRBV18; length: 14; J: TRBJ2-7; D: NA; size: NA; CDR3: CASSGDRSGNEQYF; DNA: TGTGCCAGCTCAGGGGACAGGAGCGGGAACGAGCAGTACTTC
V: TRBV6-5; length: 15; J: TRBJ2-7; D: TRBD2; size: few; CDR3: CASSPLAAGDYEQYF; DNA: TGTGCCAGCAGCCCTCTTGCAGCGGGGGACTACGAGCAGTACTTC
V: TRBV7-2; length: 14; J: TRBJ2-5; D: NA; size: NA; CDR3: CASSPSDTGETQYF; DNA: TGTGCCAGCAGCCCTTCGGACACCGGGGAGACCCAGTACTTC
V: TRBV6-1; length: 13; J: TRBJ2-7; D: TRBD2; size: NA; CDR3: CASSESWGGEQYF; DNA: TGTGCCAGCAGTGAAAGTTGGGGGGGGGAGCAGTACTTC
V: TRBV6-1; length: 13; J: TRBJ2-7; D: NA; size: NA; CDR3: CALGQGNFYEQYF; DNA: TGTGCCCTCGGTCAGGGGAATTTCTACGAGCAGTACTTC
V: TRBV27; length: 14; J: TRBJ1-1; D: TRBD1; size: NA; CDR3: CASSLTGGNTEAFF; DNA: TGTGCCAGCAGTCTAACAGGGGGAAACACTGAAGCTTTCTTT
V: TRBV5-1; length: 13; J: TRBJ2-3; D: NA; size: NA; CDR3: CASGDVGADTQYF; DNA: TGCGCCAGCGGGGATGTAGGGGCCGATACGCAGTATTTT
V: TRBV5-1; length: 14; J: TRBJ1-1; D: NA; size: NA; CDR3: CASSLAGVSTEAFF; DNA: TGCGCCAGCAGCTTGGCGGGGGTGAGCACTGAAGCTTTCTTT
V: TRBV9; length: 13; J: TRBJ1-5; D: NA; size: NA; CDR3: CASSVAQNQPQHF; DNA: TGTGCCAGCAGCGTCGCACAGAATCAGCCCCAGCATTTT
V: TRBV30; length: 14; J: TRBJ2-5; D: NA; size: NA; CDR3: CAWSVPQRRRAQYF; DNA: TGTGCCTGGAGTGTACCCCAAAGGCGGCGCGCCCAGTACTTC
V: TRBV28; length: 12; J: TRBJ2-5; D: TRBD2; size: NA; CDR3: CASRRGGETQYF; DNA: TGTGCCAGCAGGCGCGGGGGGGAGACCCAGTACTTC
V: TRBV11-2; length: 14; J: TRBJ2-7; D: NA; size: NA; CDR3: CASSLVSGTYEQYF; DNA: TGTGCCAGCAGCTTAGTATCAGGGACCTACGAGCAGTACTTC
V: TRBV6-1; length: 14; J: TRBJ2-5; D: NA; size: few; CDR3: CASSEAGGQETQYF; DNA: TGTGCCAGCAGTGAAGCGGGGGGCCAAGAGACCCAGTACTTC
V: TRBV5-5; length: 18; J: TRBJ2-7; D: TRBD1; size: once; CDR3: CASSLRGGPGQAIYEQYF; DNA: TGTGCCAGCAGCTTGCGTGGGGGCCCGGGACAGGCAATCTACGAGCAGTACTTC
V: TRBV9; length: 13; J: TRBJ1-6; D: NA; size: NA; CDR3: CASSVEYHSPLHF; DNA: TGTGCCAGCAGCGTAGAATATCATTCACCCCTCCACTTT
V: TRBV27; length: 16; J: TRBJ2-1; D: TRBD2; size: NA; CDR3: CASSPLRGAHVNEQFF; DNA: TGTGCCAGCAGTCCCCTGCGGGGGGCACATGTCAATGAGCAGTTCTTC
V: TRBV4-1; length: 18; J: TRBJ2-2; D: TRBD1; size: NA; CDR3: CASSLPPLGQTNTGELFF; DNA: TGCGCCAGCAGCCTCCCCCCCCTGGGACAGACAAACACCGGGGAGCTGTTTTTT
V: TRBV6-1; length: 15; J: TRBJ2-2; D: TRBD2; size: NA; CDR3: CASSGGTRGAGELFF; DNA: TGTGCCAGCAGTGGGGGGACTAGAGGCGCCGGGGAGCTGTTTTTT
V: TRBV11-2; length: 14; J: TRBJ2-3; D: TRBD2; size: NA; CDR3: CASSRRLAPGTQYF; DNA: TGTGCCAGCAGCAGGAGACTAGCCCCAGGTACGCAGTATTTT
V: TRBV7-9; length: 18; J: TRBJ2-5; D: TRBD2; size: NA; CDR3: CASSLDTPRAGAEETQYF; DNA: TGTGCCAGCAGCTTGGACACTCCACGAGCGGGAGCGGAGGAGACCCAGTACTTC
V: TRBV7-9; length: 15; J: TRBJ2-2; D: TRBD1; size: NA; CDR3: CASSRGQAKGGELFF; DNA: TGTGCCAGCAGCCGGGGACAGGCTAAGGGCGGGGAGCTGTTTTTT
V: TRBV27; length: 14; J: TRBJ1-2; D: TRBD1; size: NA; CDR3: CASKRQGTNYGYTF; DNA: TGTGCCAGCAAGCGACAGGGCACCAACTATGGCTACACCTTC
V: TRBV7-9; length: 14; J: TRBJ2-3; D: NA; size: NA; CDR3: CASSKLPGTDTQYF; DNA: TGTGCCAGCAGCAAACTACCAGGCACAGATACGCAGTATTTT
V: TRBV4-2; length: 15; J: TRBJ1-5; D: NA; size: few; CDR3: CASSQGRVGNQPQHF; DNA: TGTGCCAGCAGCCAAGGGAGGGTAGGTAATCAGCCCCAGCATTTT
V: TRBV2; length: 15; J: TRBJ2-1; D: TRBD2; size: few; CDR3: CASRVGLAGWNEQFF; DNA: TGTGCCAGCAGGGTTGGACTAGCGGGATGGAATGAGCAGTTCTTC
V: TRBV6-1; length: 14; J: TRBJ1-1; D: TRBD1; size: NA; CDR3: CASSGTGGNTEAFF; DNA: TGTGCCAGCAGCGGGACAGGGGGGAACACTGAAGCTTTCTTT
V: TRBV28; length: 14; J: TRBJ2-1; D: TRBD1; size: NA; CDR3: CASSGDSTYNEQFF; DNA: TGTGCCAGCAGCGGGGACAGCACCTACAATGAGCAGTTCTTC
V: TRBV29-1; length: 15; J: TRBJ2-3; D: TRBD2; size: NA; CDR3: CSVAIAGSSTDTQYF; DNA: TGCAGCGTTGCCATAGCGGGAAGTAGCACAGATACGCAGTATTTT
V: TRBV5-1; length: 16; J: TRBJ2-3; D: TRBD2; size: NA; CDR3: CASSLGLAGVTDTQYF; DNA: TGCGCCAGCAGCTTGGGACTAGCGGGAGTGACAGATACGCAGTATTTT
V: TRBV2; length: 13; J: TRBJ1-2; D: NA; size: NA; CDR3: CASETEANYGYTF; DNA: TGTGCCAGCGAGACAGAAGCTAACTATGGCTACACCTTC
V: TRBV28; length: 15; J: TRBJ1-2; D: NA; size: NA; CDR3: CASSSGGGGDYGYTF; DNA: TGTGCCAGCAGTTCCGGGGGGGGAGGGGACTATGGCTACACCTTC
V: TRBV7-2; length: 15; J: TRBJ2-7; D: NA; size: NA; CDR3: CASSLGGGPTYEQYF; DNA: TGTGCCAGCAGCTTAGGAGGAGGTCCTACCTACGAGCAGTACTTC